A selection of T cell receptor beta chains follows, all from one sample in a study of brain metastases from non-small cell lung cancer. TCRdb's copy holds only in-frame clones and misses some; the assay was immunoSEQ multiplex PCR. The sample includes fewer than 4,500 clones, 90% seen only once; the top ten take 2.5% to 3.5%. The sample taken for sequencing was primary lung tumor tissue. The receptors derive from a donor at least 40 years old with non-small cell lung cancer. The CDR3 runs from the conserved cysteine through the conserved F or W. A D gene is named only where the DNA matches it firmly. A clone size is listed for some rows: how often the clone was seen (once, few, many), or a class if it is expanded.

TRBV20-1	-	TRBJ2-2	-	CSASRMNTGELFF	TGCAGTGCTAGTCGGATGAACACCGGGGAGCTGTTTTTT
TRBV10-3	-	TRBJ1-1	TRBD1	CAIGTGNTEAFF	TGTGCCATCGGGACAGGGAACACTGAAGCTTTCTTT
TRBV7-9	-	TRBJ1-4	-	CASSFRTANEKLFF	TGTGCCAGCAGCTTTAGGACAGCTAATGAAAAACTGTTTTTT
TRBV14	-	TRBJ2-3	TRBD1	CASSRQGGTDTQYF	TGTGCCAGCAGCCGTCAGGGGGGCACAGATACGCAGTATTTT
TRBV24-1	-	TRBJ2-1	TRBD1	CATRAPGQGTNTEQFF	TGTGCCACCAGGGCTCCGGGACAGGGAACGAACACTGAGCAGTTCTTC
TRBV7-9	-	TRBJ1-1	-	CASIFNTRGNTEAFF	TGTGCCAGCATCTTCAACACTCGAGGGAACACTGAAGCTTTCTTT
TRBV4-3	-	TRBJ2-1	TRBD2	CASSPRMTSGSTEQFF	TGCGCCAGCAGCCCCCGAATGACTAGCGGGAGTACTGAGCAGTTCTTC
TRBV12-3/TRBV12-4	-	TRBJ1-3	-	CASTLHGNTIYF	TGTGCCAGCACCCTCCACGGAAACACCATATATTTT
TRBV6-1	-	TRBJ1-2	-	CASSEAVREVGYGYTF	TGTGCCAGCAGTGAAGCGGTCAGGGAGGTAGGCTATGGCTACACCTTC
TRBV27	-	TRBJ1-2	-	CASSAQGFYGYTF	TGTGCCAGCAGTGCGCAGGGGTTTTATGGCTACACCTTC
TRBV2	-	TRBJ2-5	TRBD1	CASSERGQPQETQYF	TGTGCCAGCAGTGAAAGGGGACAGCCCCAAGAGACCCAGTACTTC
TRBV13	few	TRBJ2-7	-	CASSLVPGSSDEQYF	TGTGCCAGCAGCTTAGTCCCGGGGTCAAGCGACGAGCAGTACTTC
TRBV29-1	-	TRBJ1-4	TRBD1	CSVDLRTGPNEKLFF	TGCAGCGTTGACCTTCGGACAGGTCCTAATGAAAAACTGTTTTTT